The clone carrying this TCR beta chain was counted between two and nine times. What it binds is unknown. From the reads, TCRdb called clonotypes with MiXCR, one entry per CDR3 protein. The data contain about 180,000 distinct CDR3 sequences, about a sixth of them seen just once; the ten biggest clones take up under 30%. The sample is drawn from a study of T cell repertoires in cytomegalovirus infection. Notes on the study in general: CMV-specific TCR beta clonotypes restricted by HLA-C were the ones dominating the ex vivo response.

Sequenced material: CD8+ T cells from PBMCs. This TCR was sampled from a human donor in good health (CMV status not recorded). Some clones in this sample may be carry-over from other donors' samples.

Here the CDR3 DNA reads TGTGCCAGCAGCTGGACAGGATATGGTGAAAAACTGTTTTTT. Amino acids: CASSWTGYGEKLFF. The chain recombines TRBV7-2 with TRBJ1-4; 7 bases align to TRBD1. Germline V gene sequence: CDR1 SGHTA, CDR2 FQGNSA. Losses at the gene ends were 4 bases for V and 7 bases for J; bases not matched to a gene: 6. CDR3 length equals 14 residues.